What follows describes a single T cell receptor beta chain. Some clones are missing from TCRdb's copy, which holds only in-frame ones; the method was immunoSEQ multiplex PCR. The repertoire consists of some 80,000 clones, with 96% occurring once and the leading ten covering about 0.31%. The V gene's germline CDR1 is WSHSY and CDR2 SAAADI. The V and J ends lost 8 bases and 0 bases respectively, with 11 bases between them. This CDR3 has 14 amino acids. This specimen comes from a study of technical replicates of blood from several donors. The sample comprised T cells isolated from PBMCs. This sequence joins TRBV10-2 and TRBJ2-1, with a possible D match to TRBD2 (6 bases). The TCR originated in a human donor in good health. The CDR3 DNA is TGCGCCAGCGACCTAGCGAACTCCTACAATGAGCAGTTCTTC. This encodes CASDLANSYNEQFF.